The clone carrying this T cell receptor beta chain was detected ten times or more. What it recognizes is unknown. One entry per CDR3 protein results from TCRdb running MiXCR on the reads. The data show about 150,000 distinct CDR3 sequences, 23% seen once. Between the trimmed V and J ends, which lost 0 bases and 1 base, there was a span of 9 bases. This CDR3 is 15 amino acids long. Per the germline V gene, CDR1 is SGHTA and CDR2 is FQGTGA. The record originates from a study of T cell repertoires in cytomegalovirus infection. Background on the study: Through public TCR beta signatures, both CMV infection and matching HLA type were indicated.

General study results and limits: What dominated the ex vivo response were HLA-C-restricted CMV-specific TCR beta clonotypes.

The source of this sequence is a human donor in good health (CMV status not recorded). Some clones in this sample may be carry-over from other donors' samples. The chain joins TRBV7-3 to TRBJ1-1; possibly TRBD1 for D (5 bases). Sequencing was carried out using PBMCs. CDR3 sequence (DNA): TGTGCCAGCAGCTTAACGCCGACAGCGAACACTGAAGCTTTCTTT. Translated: CASSLTPTANTEAFF.